One and the same sample provided the 4 T cell receptor beta chains below, sequenced in a study of blood T cell repertoires in COVID-19. TCRdb's copy holds only in-frame clones and misses some; the assay was immunoSEQ multiplex PCR. Of some 170,000 clones in the sample, around 81% were seen once. The sequenced material came from peripheral blood. The receptor set was obtained from a man aged 60 to 75 with active or convalescent COVID-19.

The count of this clone is one. The V call is TRBV5-1, the J call TRBJ1-2, with D possibly being TRBD1 (6 bases). The CDR3 extends over 15 amino acids. Germline V gene lookup returns CDR1 SGHRS and CDR2 YFSETQ. The V end was cut by 0 bases, the J end by 2 bases, with 11 bases between. CDR3: CASSLVAQGNYGYTF. CDR3 DNA sequence: TGCGCCAGCAGCTTGGTCGCACAGGGCAACTATGGCTACACCTTC.

V usage is TRBV5-1 and J usage is TRBJ2-7; possibly TRBD1 for D (6 bases). Germline lookup yields CDR1 SGHRS and CDR2 YFSETQ. This CDR3 comprises 13 residues. The ends were cut back, 4 bases at V and 5 bases at J, with 13 bases in the middle. CDR3 in amino acids: CASSPGQGHEQYF. The CDR3 nucleotides read TGCGCCAGCAGCCCGGGGCAGGGGCACGAGCAGTACTTC. Drawing the rest from reference TRBV5-1 and TRBJ2-7, the complete variable domain is KAGVTQTPRYLIKTRGQQVTLSCSPISGHRSVSWYQQTPGQGLQFLFEYFSETQRNKGNFPGRFSGRQFSNSRSEMNVSTLELGDSALYLCASSPGQGHEQYFGPGTRLTVT.

The chain joins TRBV7-3 to TRBJ2-3; TRBD2 aligns across 11 bases. CDR1 SGHTA and CDR2 FQGTGA come from the germline V gene. Trimming at V came to 5 bases and at J to 0 bases, leaving 22 bases not matched to a gene. The CDR3 spans 22 residues. Here the CDR3 DNA reads TGTGCCAGCAGCCCCCGGGGGGTTACTAGCGGGGGAGTCAAGACTAGCACAGATACGCAGTATTTT. This translates into CASSPRGVTSGGVKTSTDTQYF.

V gene TRBV2 combines with J gene TRBJ2-5, with TRBD1 as a possible D gene (5 bases). The CDR3 is made up of 13 amino acids. Germline lookup yields CDR1 SNHLY and CDR2 FYNNEI. Trimming left V 7 bases short and J 1 base short, with 10 bases between. In nucleotides, the CDR3 is TGTGCCAGCATGACAGCACCCCAAGAGACCCAGTACTTC. This encodes CASMTAPQETQYF.